Listed below are T cell receptor beta chains from one sample, sequenced in a study of shared clonotypes between healthy human individuals. The protocol was immunoSEQ multiplex PCR, while the TCRdb copy is restricted to in-frame clones and leaves out a portion. Of hundreds of thousands of clones in the sample, roughly 97% were seen once. The sequencing sample was made of naive CD4+ T cells sorted from blood. These TCRs come from a woman aged 25-40 years in good health. CDR3s include the opening cysteine and the closing phenylalanine or tryptophan. The D gene is left open where the match is weak. Size is stated for part of the rows, as once, few or many counts, or as a class when the clone is expanded.

TRBJ2-7 | . | TRBV7-9 | . | TGTGCCAGCAGCAACCTAGGGGACCCCTACGAGCAGTACTTC | CASSNLGDPYEQYF
TRBJ2-2 | . | TRBV5-5 | . | TGTGCCAGCAGCTTAGATTACACCGGGGAGCTGTTTTTT | CASSLDYTGELFF
TRBJ2-6 | . | TRBV7-9 | TRBD1 | TGTGCCAGCAGCTTAGAGTGGGACAGTACTTCTGGGGCCAACGTCCTGACTTTC | CASSLEWDSTSGANVLTF
TRBJ2-3 | . | TRBV18 | . | TGTGCCAGCTCACCCCCCAACCGACAGCTCCTGGGGCCAGATACGCAGTATTTT | CASSPPNRQLLGPDTQYF
TRBJ1-4 | . | TRBV2 | TRBD1 | TGTGCCAGCATTGAGACAGGGGTATCTAATGAAAAACTGTTTTTT | CASIETGVSNEKLFF
TRBJ2-4 | . | TRBV5-1 | TRBD1 | TGCGCCAGCAGGCGGACCGGGACAGTAGGCAACATTCAGTACTTC | CASRRTGTVGNIQYF
TRBJ2-5 | . | TRBV18 | TRBD2 | TGTGCCAGCTCACGCGGGGGTGAAGAGACCCAGTACTTC | CASSRGGEETQYF
TRBJ2-7 | . | TRBV6-5 | . | TGTGCCAGCAGTGGGGCTAGCCGACCCTACGAGCAGTACTTC | CASSGASRPYEQYF
TRBJ1-5 | once | TRBV6-5 | TRBD1 | TGTGCCAGCAAGGGAGACAGGGGGTCCGGTCAGCCCCAGCATTTT | CASKGDRGSGQPQHF
TRBJ1-4 | . | TRBV27 | TRBD1 | TGTGCCAGCAGGGGACAGTTGGGGCCTTATGAAAAACTGTTTTTT | CASRGQLGPYEKLFF
TRBJ1-5 | . | TRBV28 | . | TGTGCCAGCAGTTTATGGGGTCGTCAGGGTTATCAGCCCCAGCATTTT | CASSLWGRQGYQPQHF
TRBJ1-5 | . | TRBV28 | . | TGTGCCAGCGTAAGACGGACAGCTCAGCCCCAGCATTTT | CASVRRTAQPQHF
TRBJ1-1 | . | TRBV6-1 | . | TGTGCCAGCAGTGAATCGGCTAATGGGAACACTGAAGCTTTCTTT | CASSESANGNTEAFF
TRBJ1-2 | . | TRBV6-5 | . | TGTGCCAGCACCTATCATCCGTGGTTGGGCTACACCTTC | CASTYHPWLGYTF
TRBJ2-7 | once | TRBV7-9 | . | TGTGCCAGCAGCTTAGTCGGAGGTCGCGAGCAGTACTTC | CASSLVGGREQYF